Shown below are 21 T cell receptor beta chains from a single sample sequenced in a study of CD8+ T cells in alopecia areata. Reverse transcribed after extraction, RNA yielded cDNA as the sequencing template. Some clones are missing from TCRdb's copy, which holds only in-frame ones; the method was immunoSEQ multiplex PCR. The sample consists of 100,000 to 150,000 clones, around 45% of them appearing once. Specimen: NKG2D-low CD8+ T cells sorted from blood. These receptors were obtained from a human donor with alopecia areata.

V is TRBV7-2 and J is TRBJ2-3; 9 bases agree with TRBD2. In germline, CDR1 is SGHTA, CDR2 FQGNSA. The CDR3 is made up of 14 amino acids. V was pared by 2 bases and J by 5 bases, with 2 bases of the junction left unmatched. CDR3 protein: CASSLSGGLDTQYF. As DNA, the CDR3 is TGTGCCAGCAGCTTAAGCGGGGGGCTAGATACGCAGTATTTT.

This clone was counted a few times. V is TRBV18 and J is TRBJ2-3; either TRBD1 or TRBD2 may fit D (5 bases each). This CDR3 spans 12 amino acids. CDR1 is KGHSH, CDR2 LQKENI, per germline. Deletions cut 8 bases from V and 6 bases from J, with 12 bases between. As DNA, the CDR3 is TGTGCCAGCCACGGGGCCATGGATACGCAGTATTTT. Translated: CASHGAMDTQYF.

The chain uses TRBV7-8 and TRBJ2-1, with D tentatively TRBD1 or TRBD2 (5 bases each). With 7 bases removed from V and 6 bases from J, the gap between germline ends came to 16 bases. In germline, CDR1 is SGHVS, CDR2 FQNEAQ. The CDR3 loop spans 14 amino acids. Here the CDR3 reads CASIGDPSPNEQFF. As DNA, the CDR3 is TGTGCCAGCATCGGGGACCCGAGTCCCAATGAGCAGTTCTTC.

This chain joins TRBV29-1 and TRBJ1-2, with a possible D match to TRBD1 (6 bases). CDR3 size: 14 residues. Trimming shortened V by 0 bases and J by 4 bases, and 12 bases separated the two germline ends. CDR1 and CDR2 from the germline V gene are SQVTM and ANQGSEA. CDR3 residues: CSVEDHTGRYGYTF. CDR3 nucleotide sequence: TGCAGCGTTGAAGATCACACAGGGCGCTATGGCTACACCTTC.

This clone was observed a few times. The CDR3 DNA sequence: TGCAGCGTTACCCGGACTAGCGATTACAATGAGCAGTTCTTC. This gives the protein CSVTRTSDYNEQFF. The chain joins TRBV29-1 to TRBJ2-1; 9 bases map to TRBD2. This CDR3 is built from 14 residues. J lost 4 bases, V lost 5 bases, and 6 bases had no gene match. CDR1 and CDR2 (germline): SQVTM, ANQGSEA.

The chain links TRBV9 to TRBJ2-1; D is unclear. The CDR3 is made up of 13 amino acids. Per the germline V gene, CDR1 is SGDLS and CDR2 is YYNGEE. Trimming took off 3 bases at V and 6 bases at J, with 10 bases between the two ends. For the CDR3, the DNA is TGTGCCAGCAGCGGTAGAGGCGGCAATGAGCAGTTCTTC. Protein product: CASSGRGGNEQFF.

The genes are TRBV28 and TRBJ2-7, with 7 bases that match TRBD1. V lost 8 bases to trimming and J lost 2 bases; unmatched junction nucleotides: 3. Germline CDR1 MDHEN, CDR2 SYDVKM. CDR3 length: 12 residues. CDR3 amino acids: CASQTGPYEQYF. DNA of the CDR3: TGTGCCAGCCAGACAGGGCCCTACGAGCAGTACTTC. The variable domain in full, completed from reference TRBV28 and TRBJ2-7, reads DVKVTQSSRYLVKRTGEKVFLECVQDMDHENMFWYRQDPGLGLRLIYFSYDVKMKEKGDIPEGYSVSREKKERFSLILESASTNQTSMYLCASQTGPYEQYFGPGTRLTVT.

The chain links TRBV28 to TRBJ2-5; D gene ambiguous. The CDR3 totals 13 residues. V lost 5 bases to trimming and J lost 4 bases, with 11 bases between them. Germline lookup yields CDR1 MDHEN and CDR2 SYDVKM. CDR3 nucleotides: TGTGCCAGCAGTCTCACCCCCGGAGAGACCCAGTACTTC. This sequence encodes CASSLTPGETQYF.

For this clone: Other DNA sequences in this specimen translate into the identical CDR3. This chain connects TRBV29-1 to TRBJ2-7; maybe TRBD1 (6 bases). The germline CDR1 and CDR2 sequences are SQVTM and ANQGSEA. Trimming shortened V by 4 bases and J by 4 bases, and 11 bases separated the two germline ends. This CDR3 spans 12 amino acids. The CDR3 sequence: CSVVTGGYEQYF. As DNA, the CDR3 is TGCAGCGTTGTGACAGGAGGTTACGAGCAGTACTTC.

V usage is TRBV27 and J usage is TRBJ2-3; 7 nucleotides align to TRBD1. The length of the CDR3 is 12 residues. Germline CDR1 reads MNHEY; CDR2 reads SMNVEV (reference sequence). V shed 6 bases and J 6 bases; nucleotides not matched to a gene: 3. CDR3 loop: CASRGRGDTQYF. The CDR3, as DNA: TGTGCCAGCAGGGGCAGGGGGGATACGCAGTATTTT.

The CDR3 DNA follows: TGTGCCAGCAGCTTCGCGGGGGATCCAGATACGCAGTATTTT. It is translated as CASSFAGDPDTQYF. The rearrangement uses TRBV7-3 and TRBJ2-3, with 7 bases that match TRBD2. Trimming cost V 3 bases and J 4 bases; bases outside gene matches: 4. There are 14 residues in the CDR3. The germline V gene has CDR1 SGHTA and CDR2 FQGTGA.

To note about this clone: The identical CDR3 is also encoded by other nucleotide sequences in the sample. The genes are TRBV9 and TRBJ2-3, with D unresolved. The CDR3 is 13 residues long. The germline V gene encodes CDR1 SGDLS and CDR2 YYNGEE. V was shortened by 3 bases and J by 0 bases, with 5 bases between the two germline ends. CDR3 nucleotides: TGTGCCAGCAGCGACACAAGCACAGATACGCAGTATTTT. As protein: CASSDTSTDTQYF. Based on the CDR3 plus reference TRBV9 and TRBJ2-3, the full variable domain is DSGVTQTPKHLITATGQRVTLRCSPRSGDLSVYWYQQSLDQGLQFLIQYYNGEERAKGNILERFSAQQFPDLHSELNLSSLELGDSALYFCASSDTSTDTQYFGPGTRLTVL.

In this sample, this clone turned up a few times. The V call is TRBV28, the J call TRBJ2-6; perhaps D is TRBD1 or TRBD2 (5 bases each). This CDR3 comprises 18 residues. V was shortened by 2 bases and J by 2 bases, with 16 bases between the two germline ends. The germline gives CDR1 MDHEN, CDR2 SYDVKM. The CDR3 sequence: CASSLVPGWDAGANVLTF. In nucleotides, the CDR3 is TGTGCCAGCAGTTTAGTACCGGGGTGGGACGCTGGGGCCAACGTCCTGACTTTC.

V and J are TRBV29-1 and TRBJ2-1, with D hard to call. The CDR3 runs to 11 residues. Germline V gene lookup returns CDR1 SQVTM and CDR2 ANQGSEA. V was pared by 4 bases and J by 9 bases, with 10 bases between. CDR3: CSVVGEIEQFF. For the CDR3, the DNA is TGCAGCGTTGTAGGTGAGATTGAGCAGTTCTTC.

The chain has TRBV29-1 and TRBJ1-2, with TRBD1 as a possible D gene (5 bases). CDR3 size: 14 residues. From germline, CDR1 is SQVTM and CDR2 ANQGSEA. Trimming removed 8 bases at V and 6 bases at J, with 22 bases between. This chain's CDR3 is CSPVPGPNLDGYTF. For the CDR3, the DNA is TGCAGCCCCGTCCCAGGGCCTAACTTAGATGGCTACACCTTC. Together with reference TRBV29-1 and TRBJ1-2, the CDR3 gives the full variable domain: SAVISQKPSRDICQRGTSLTIQCQVDSQVTMMFWYRQQPGQSLTLIATANQGSEATYESGFVIDKFPISRPNLTFSTLTVSNMSPEDSSIYLCSPVPGPNLDGYTFGSGTRLTVV.

The chain combines TRBV9 with TRBJ2-1; 12 positions agree with TRBD2. CDR3 size: 15 residues. The V gene's germline CDR1 is SGDLS and CDR2 YYNGEE. The V segment lost 4 bases and the J segment 6 bases; nucleotides outside the gene matches: 5. The CDR3 sequence: CASSLTSGSGNEQFF. The CDR3 nucleotides read TGTGCCAGCAGCCTGACTAGCGGGAGCGGCAATGAGCAGTTCTTC.

The chain couples TRBV29-1 to TRBJ2-7; 7 bases agree with TRBD1. Germline V CDR1 and CDR2: SQVTM, ANQGSEA. CDR3 length: 11 amino acids. CDR3 loop: CSLRQGNEQYF. Written as DNA, the CDR3 is TGCTCCCTCCGACAGGGAAACGAGCAGTACTTC.

The chain carries TRBV29-1 and TRBJ2-5; possible D gene TRBD1, 6 bases. Germline V gene lookup returns CDR1 SQVTM and CDR2 ANQGSEA. Trimming took 6 bases from V and 7 from J, leaving 24 bases between them. CDR3 size: 15 residues. The CDR3 sequence is CSVVTGRDDIGTQYF. In DNA form, the CDR3 reads TGCAGCGTCGTGACAGGCCGAGACGATATAGGGACCCAGTACTTC.

V usage is TRBV29-1 and J usage is TRBJ1-4, with D possibly being TRBD1 (5 bases). With 4 bases removed from V and 8 bases from J, the gap between germline ends came to 17 bases. This CDR3 is 14 amino acids long. The V gene's germline CDR1 is SQVTM and CDR2 ANQGSEA. The CDR3 region has the DNA TGCAGCGTTGTCGGTGAGGGGTTTCGGGAAAAACTGTTTTTT. Encoded protein: CSVVGEGFREKLFF.

V and J are TRBV30 and TRBJ1-3; unclear D gene. Germline CDR1 and CDR2: GTSNPN and SVGIG (reference sequence). This CDR3 contains 15 residues. V dropped 0 bases and J dropped 0 bases, with 9 bases sitting between them. CDR3 bases: TGTGCCTGGAGTGTCGGACCCTCCTCTGGAAACACCATATATTTT. Residues: CAWSVGPSSGNTIYF.

This chain joins TRBV23-1 and TRBJ2-7, with D unresolved. TRBV23-1 is filed as an ORF, its function uncertain. The CDR3 totals 14 residues. The V gene lost 3 bases and the J gene lost 4 bases, with 13 bases spanning the gap. The CDR3 region is CASSQPIDGYEQYF. The CDR3 nucleotides read TGCGCCAGCAGTCAGCCTATCGACGGGTACGAGCAGTACTTC.